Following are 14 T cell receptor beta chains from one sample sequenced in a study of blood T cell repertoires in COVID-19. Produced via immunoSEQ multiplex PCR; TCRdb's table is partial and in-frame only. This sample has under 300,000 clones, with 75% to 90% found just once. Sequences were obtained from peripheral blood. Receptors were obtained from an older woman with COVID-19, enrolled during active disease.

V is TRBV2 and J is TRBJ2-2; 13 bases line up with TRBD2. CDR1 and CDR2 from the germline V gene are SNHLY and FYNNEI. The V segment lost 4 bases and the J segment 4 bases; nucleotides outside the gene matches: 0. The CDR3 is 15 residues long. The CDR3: CASSGTSGGTGELFF. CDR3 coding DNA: TGTGCCAGCAGTGGGACTAGCGGGGGCACCGGGGAGCTGTTTTTT. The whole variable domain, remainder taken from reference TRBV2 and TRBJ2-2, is EPEVTQTPSHQVTQMGQEVILRCVPISNHLYFYWYRQILGQKVEFLVSFYNNEISEKSEIFDDQFSVERPDGSNFTLKIRSTKLEDSAMYFCASSGTSGGTGELFFGEGSRLTVL.

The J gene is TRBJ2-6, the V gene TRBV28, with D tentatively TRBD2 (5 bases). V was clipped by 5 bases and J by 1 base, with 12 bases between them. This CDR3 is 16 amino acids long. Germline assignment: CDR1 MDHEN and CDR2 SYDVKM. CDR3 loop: CASSPDFWSGANVLTF. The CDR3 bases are TGTGCCAGCAGTCCGGACTTCTGGTCTGGGGCCAACGTCCTGACTTTC. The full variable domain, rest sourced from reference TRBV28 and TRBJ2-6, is DVKVTQSSRYLVKRTGEKVFLECVQDMDHENMFWYRQDPGLGLRLIYFSYDVKMKEKGDIPEGYSVSREKKERFSLILESASTNQTSMYLCASSPDFWSGANVLTFGAGSRLTVL.

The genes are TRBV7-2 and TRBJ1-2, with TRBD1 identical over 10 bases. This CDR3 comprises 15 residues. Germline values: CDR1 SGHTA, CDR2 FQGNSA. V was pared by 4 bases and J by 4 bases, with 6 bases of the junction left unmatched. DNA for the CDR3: TGTGCCAGCAGCTCGCGGGACAGGGGAGGCTATGGCTACACCTTC. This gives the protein CASSSRDRGGYGYTF. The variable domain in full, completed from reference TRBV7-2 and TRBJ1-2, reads GAGVSQSPSNKVTEKGKDVELRCDPISGHTALYWYRQSLGQGLEFLIYFQGNSAPDKSGLPSDRFSAERTGGSVSTLTIQRTQQEDSAVYLCASSSRDRGGYGYTFGSGTRLTVV.

The CDR3 sequence is CSASSFDEQFF. CDR3 bases: TGCAGTGCTAGCTCTTTCGATGAGCAGTTCTTC. The gene calls are TRBV20-1 and TRBJ2-1; D not certain. The CDR3 extends over 11 amino acids. Germline V gene lookup returns CDR1 DFQATT and CDR2 SNEGSKA (reference sequence). The germline V and J ends were trimmed by 3 bases and 8 bases, with 8 bases remaining between them.

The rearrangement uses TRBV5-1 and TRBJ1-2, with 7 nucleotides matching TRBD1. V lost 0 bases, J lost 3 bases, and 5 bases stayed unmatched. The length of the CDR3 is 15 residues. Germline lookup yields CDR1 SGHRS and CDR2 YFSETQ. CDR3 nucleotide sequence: TGCGCCAGCAGCTTGGGCGTAGGGGGCGACTATGGCTACACCTTC. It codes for CASSLGVGGDYGYTF.

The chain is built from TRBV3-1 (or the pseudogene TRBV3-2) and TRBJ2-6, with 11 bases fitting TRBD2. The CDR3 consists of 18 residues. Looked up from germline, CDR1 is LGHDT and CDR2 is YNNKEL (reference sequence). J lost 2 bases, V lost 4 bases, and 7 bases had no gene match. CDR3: CASSPIVAGGPGANVLTF. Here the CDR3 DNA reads TGTGCCAGCAGCCCGATTGTAGCGGGGGGGCCTGGGGCCAACGTCCTGACTTTC.

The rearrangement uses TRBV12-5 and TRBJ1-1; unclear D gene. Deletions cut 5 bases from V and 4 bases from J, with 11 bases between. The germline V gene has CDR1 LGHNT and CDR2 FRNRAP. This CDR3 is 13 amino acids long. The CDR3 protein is CASGDRVSTEAFF. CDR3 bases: TGTGCTAGTGGTGATCGGGTTAGCACTGAAGCTTTCTTT. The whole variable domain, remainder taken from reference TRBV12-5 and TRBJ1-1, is DARVTQTPRHKVTEMGQEVTMRCQPILGHNTVFWYRQTMMQGLELLAYFRNRAPLDDSGMPKDRFSAEMPDATLATLKIQPSEPRDSAVYFCASGDRVSTEAFFGQGTRLTVV.

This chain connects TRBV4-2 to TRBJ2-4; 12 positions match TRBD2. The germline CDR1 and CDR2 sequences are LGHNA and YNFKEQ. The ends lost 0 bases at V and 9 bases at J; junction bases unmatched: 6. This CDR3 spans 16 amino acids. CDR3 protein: CASSQDRASGGAIQYF. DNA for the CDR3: TGTGCCAGCAGCCAAGATAGGGCTAGCGGGGGGGCCATTCAGTACTTC.

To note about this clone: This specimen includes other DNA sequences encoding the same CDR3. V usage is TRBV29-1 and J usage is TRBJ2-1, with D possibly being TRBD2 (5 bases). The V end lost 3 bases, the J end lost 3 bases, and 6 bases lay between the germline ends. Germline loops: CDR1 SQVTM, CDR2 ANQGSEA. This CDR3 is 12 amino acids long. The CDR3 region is CSVESGYNEQFF. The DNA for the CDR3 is TGCAGCGTTGAGAGCGGCTACAATGAGCAGTTCTTC.

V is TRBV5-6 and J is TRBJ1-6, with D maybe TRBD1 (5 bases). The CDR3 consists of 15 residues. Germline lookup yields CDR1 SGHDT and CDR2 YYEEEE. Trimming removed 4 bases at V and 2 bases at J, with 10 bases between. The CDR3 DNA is TGTGCCAGCAGCCCGAGACAGCCCTATAATTCACCCCTCCACTTT. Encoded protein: CASSPRQPYNSPLHF.

The CDR3 DNA sequence: TGTGCCAGCAGCCAAGACACAGCGGGTACATCAGATACGCAGTATTTT. Residues: CASSQDTAGTSDTQYF. The chain links TRBV4-2 to TRBJ2-3; possibly TRBD2 for D (6 bases). The CDR3 has 16 residues. CDR1 LGHNA and CDR2 YNFKEQ come from the germline V gene. V lost 0 bases and J 4 bases, leaving 14 bases between the germline ends.

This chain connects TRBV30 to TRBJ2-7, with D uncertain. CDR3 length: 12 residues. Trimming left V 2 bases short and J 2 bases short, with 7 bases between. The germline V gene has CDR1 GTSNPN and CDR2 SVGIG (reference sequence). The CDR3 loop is CAWSHTAYEQYF. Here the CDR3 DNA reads TGTGCCTGGAGTCACACCGCCTACGAGCAGTACTTC.

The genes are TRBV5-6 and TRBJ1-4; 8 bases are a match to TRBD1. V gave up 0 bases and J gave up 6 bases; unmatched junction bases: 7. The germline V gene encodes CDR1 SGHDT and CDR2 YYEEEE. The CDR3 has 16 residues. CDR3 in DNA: TGTGCCAGCAGCTTGGACAGGGGGAACCTTCATGAAAAACTGTTTTTT. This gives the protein CASSLDRGNLHEKLFF.

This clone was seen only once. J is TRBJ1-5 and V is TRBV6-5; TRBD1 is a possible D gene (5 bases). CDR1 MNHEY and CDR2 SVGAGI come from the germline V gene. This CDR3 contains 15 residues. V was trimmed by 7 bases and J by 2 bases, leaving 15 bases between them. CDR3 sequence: CASTTSGMGNQPQHF. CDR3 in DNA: TGTGCCAGCACCACATCAGGGATGGGCAATCAGCCCCAGCATTTT.